These 14 T cell receptor beta chains were all obtained from the same sample, sequenced in a study of OX40 agonist ivuxolimab in advanced cancers. The repertoire was sequenced with immunoSEQ multiplex PCR; TCRdb's copy has only in-frame clones and lacks some. Seen here are 74,000 or so clones, around nine tenths observed once, and the top ten hold roughly 2%. The sequences come from CD4+ or CD8+ T cells sorted from blood, collected in a trial of the OX40 agonist ivuxolimab. These receptor sequences come from an adult with an advanced solid tumor such as melanoma, head and neck, liver or kidney cancer.

J is TRBJ2-2 and V is TRBV5-4; D is possibly TRBD1 (6 bases). The CDR3 runs 15 residues. Trimming removed 0 bases from V and 5 bases from J, with 11 bases in between. From germline, CDR1 is SGHNT and CDR2 YYREEE (reference sequence). Here the CDR3 DNA reads TGTGCCAGCAGCTTGGGCAGGGGCGGGACCGGGGAGCTGTTTTTT. This codes for CASSLGRGGTGELFF.

This chain links TRBV18 with TRBJ2-1; 9 bases align to TRBD1. Germline CDR1 is KGHSH and CDR2 is LQKENI. V lost 3 bases to trimming and J lost 10 bases; unmatched junction nucleotides: 7. The CDR3 is 14 residues long. Written as DNA, the CDR3 is TGTGCCAGCTCACCCAGGACAGGGGTAAGCGAGCAGTTCTTC. It translates to CASSPRTGVSEQFF. Full variable domain (rest looked up from reference TRBV18 and TRBJ2-1): NAGVMQNPRHLVRRRGQEARLRCSPMKGHSHVYWYRQLPEEGLKFMVYLQKENIIDESGMPKERFSAEFPKEGPSILRIQQVVRGDSAAYFCASSPRTGVSEQFFGPGTRLTVL.

This sequence joins TRBV7-9 and TRBJ2-7; D not resolved. Trimming pared 5 bases from V and 5 bases from J, leaving 7 bases between. Looked up from germline, CDR1 is SEHNR and CDR2 is FQNEAQ (reference sequence). The CDR3 runs 11 residues. This CDR3 reads CASSLGNEQYF. CDR3 bases: TGTGCCAGCAGCCTGGGGAACGAGCAGTACTTC.

This clone was counted between two and nine times. V is TRBV5-4 and J is TRBJ1-6; D remains unclear. CDR1 is SGHNT and CDR2 is YYREEE in the germline V gene (reference sequence). Deletions cut 4 bases from V and 10 bases from J, with 18 bases between. The CDR3 runs to 15 residues. The CDR3 bases are TGTGCCAGCAGCGACGGACGGTGGGCAGGATCACCCCTCCACTTT. Residues: CASSDGRWAGSPLHF.

The gene calls are TRBV4-3 and TRBJ1-2, with 8 positions matching TRBD1. After removal of 1 base from V and 9 bases from J, the junction contained 7 bases not matched to a gene. Germline-derived CDR1 and CDR2 are LGHNA and YSLEER. The CDR3 runs to 14 residues. In DNA, the CDR3 is TGCGCCAGCAGCCAAGCCGGACAGGGTCAACGCTACACCTTC. It yields the protein CASSQAGQGQRYTF.

The chain uses TRBV7-9 and TRBJ2-1; 14 positions match TRBD2. Losses at the gene ends were 2 bases for V and 10 bases for J; bases not matched to a gene: 10. Germline lookup yields CDR1 SEHNR and CDR2 FQNEAQ (reference sequence). This CDR3 contains 17 residues. The CDR3 loop reads CASSLNGGLAGVEEQFF. The CDR3, as DNA: TGTGCCAGCAGCTTAAATGGGGGACTAGCGGGGGTAGAGGAGCAGTTCTTC.

This clone was counted between two and nine times. Other nucleotide sequences from this sample produce the same CDR3. The chain is built from TRBV9 and TRBJ1-1; D is possibly TRBD1 (5 bases). The V gene lost 4 bases and the J gene lost 1 base, with 8 bases spanning the gap. CDR3 length equals 13 residues. Germline V gene sequence: CDR1 SGDLS, CDR2 YYNGEE. CDR3: CASSLTGNTEAFF. As DNA, the CDR3 is TGTGCCAGCAGCCTCACAGGGAACACTGAAGCTTTCTTT.

The chain couples TRBV4-1 to TRBJ1-5; D gene unclear. The CDR3 length is 17 residues. V lost 4 bases and J 0 bases, leaving 16 bases between the germline ends. Germline CDR1 MGHRA, CDR2 YSYEKL. The CDR3 DNA reads as TGCGCCAGCAGCCGGACCCAAGGTCCGTATAGCAATCAGCCCCAGCATTTT. Amino acids: CASSRTQGPYSNQPQHF.

The chain recombines TRBV7-2 with TRBJ2-1, with D tentatively TRBD2 (6 bases). Deletions cut 3 bases from V and 6 bases from J, with 12 bases between. Germline V gene lookup returns CDR1 SGHTA and CDR2 FQGNSA. The CDR3 loop spans 14 amino acids. The CDR3 nucleotides read TGTGCCAGCAGCTTCGGAGGGATTCTCAATGAGCAGTTCTTC. Amino acids: CASSFGGILNEQFF.

The V call is TRBV19, the J call TRBJ2-2; 8 bases line up with TRBD1. The germline V gene encodes CDR1 LNHDA and CDR2 SQIVND (reference sequence). This CDR3 is 14 amino acids long. J was trimmed by 6 bases and V by 5 bases; bases with no gene match: 5. As DNA, the CDR3 is TGTGCCAGTAGTTTCAGGGGGCCGGCCGGGGAGCTGTTTTTT. Its protein product is CASSFRGPAGELFF.

The chain is built from TRBV2 and TRBJ1-5; the D is unclear. Germline CDR1 is SNHLY and CDR2 is FYNNEI. V lost 5 bases and J lost 8, with 13 bases in between. CDR3 length: 13 amino acids. CDR3 sequence: CASSSRWVEPQHF. The CDR3 nucleotides are TGTGCCAGCAGTTCCCGGTGGGTGGAGCCCCAGCATTTT.

The chain employs TRBV7-8 and TRBJ1-3; D call uncertain. Trimming removed 2 bases from V and 1 base from J, with 15 bases in between. CDR1 and CDR2 from the germline V gene are SGHVS and FQNEAQ. This CDR3 has 17 residues. CDR3 residues: CASSLYIRGSSGNTIYF. In DNA form, the CDR3 reads TGTGCCAGCAGCTTATATATTAGAGGGTCATCTGGAAACACCATATATTTT.

The sample holds one count of this clone. The chain carries TRBV5-5 and TRBJ1-1; 8 nucleotides match TRBD1. J gave up 2 bases and V 3 bases, and 6 bases lay outside the gene matches. CDR1 is SGHKS and CDR2 is YYEKEE in the germline V gene (reference sequence). The CDR3 sequence is 15 residues long. The CDR3 here is CASSWGQALNTEAFF. Written as DNA, the CDR3 is TGTGCCAGCAGCTGGGGACAGGCCCTAAACACTGAAGCTTTCTTT.

The V and J genes are TRBV5-6 and TRBJ2-5; 9 bases map to TRBD2. The germline gives CDR1 SGHDT, CDR2 YYEEEE. Trimming cost V 4 bases and J 4 bases; bases outside gene matches: 8. The CDR3 contains 15 residues. CDR3 DNA sequence: TGTGCCAGCAGCGATAGCGGGAGAGTCGGAGAGACCCAGTACTTC. Its protein is CASSDSGRVGETQYF.